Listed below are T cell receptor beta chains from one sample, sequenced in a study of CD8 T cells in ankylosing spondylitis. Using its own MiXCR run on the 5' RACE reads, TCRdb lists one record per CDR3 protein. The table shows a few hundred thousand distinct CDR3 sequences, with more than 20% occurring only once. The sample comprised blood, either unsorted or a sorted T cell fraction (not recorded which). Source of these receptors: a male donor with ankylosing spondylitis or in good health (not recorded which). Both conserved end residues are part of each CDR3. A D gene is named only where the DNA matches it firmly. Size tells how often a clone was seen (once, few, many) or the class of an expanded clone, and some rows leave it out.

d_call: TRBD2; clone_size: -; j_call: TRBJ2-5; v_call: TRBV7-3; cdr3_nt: TGTGCCAGCAGCTGGGGTAGCGGGGGCTTGGAGACCCAGTACTTC; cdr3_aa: CASSWGSGGLETQYF
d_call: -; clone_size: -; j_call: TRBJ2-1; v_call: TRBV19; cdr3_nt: TGTGCCAGTAGTATCGTGGGAGGACCCTACAATGAGCAGTTCTTC; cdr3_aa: CASSIVGGPYNEQFF
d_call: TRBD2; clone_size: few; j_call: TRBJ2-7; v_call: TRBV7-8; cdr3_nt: TGTGCCAGCAGCCCAGGATTTGGACTAGCGGCGCTCCGCTCCTACGAGCAGTACTTC; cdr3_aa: CASSPGFGLAALRSYEQYF
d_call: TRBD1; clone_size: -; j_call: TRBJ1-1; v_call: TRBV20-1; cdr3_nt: TGCAGTGCTAGAGATGACAGGGACGGGGGCACTGAAGCTTTCTTT; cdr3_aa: CSARDDRDGGTEAFF
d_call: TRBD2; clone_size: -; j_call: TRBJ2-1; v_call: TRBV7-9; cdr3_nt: TGTGCCAGCAGCCCTAGGACTAGCGGGGACCCCTACAATGAGCAGTTCTTC; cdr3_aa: CASSPRTSGDPYNEQFF
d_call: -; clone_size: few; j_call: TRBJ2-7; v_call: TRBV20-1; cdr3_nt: TGCAGTGCTAGAGAGGGACTTGGGTCCTACGAGCAGTACTTC; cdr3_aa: CSAREGLGSYEQYF
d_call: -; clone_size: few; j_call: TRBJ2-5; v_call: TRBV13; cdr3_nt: TGTGCCAGCAGCTTATGGAAGGGGGTGGAGACCCAGTACTTC; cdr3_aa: CASSLWKGVETQYF
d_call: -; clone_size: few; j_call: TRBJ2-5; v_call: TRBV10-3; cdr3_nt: TGTGCCATCAGTGATTGGGAGACCCAGTACTTC; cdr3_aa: CAISDWETQYF
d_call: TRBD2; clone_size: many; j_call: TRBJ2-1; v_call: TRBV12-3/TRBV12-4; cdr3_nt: TGTGCCAGCAGCTTGAGCGGGGGGGCCGGTAATGAGCAGTTCTTC; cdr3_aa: CASSLSGGAGNEQFF
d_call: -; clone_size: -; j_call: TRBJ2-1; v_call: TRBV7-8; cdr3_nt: TGTGCCAGCAGCTCCACTCTCAATGAGCAGTTCTTC; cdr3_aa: CASSSTLNEQFF
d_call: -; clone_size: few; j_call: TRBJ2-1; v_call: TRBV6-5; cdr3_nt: TGTGCCAGCAGTTCGGGACTCTACCCCCCCGGTGAGCAGTTCTTC; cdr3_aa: CASSSGLYPPGEQFF
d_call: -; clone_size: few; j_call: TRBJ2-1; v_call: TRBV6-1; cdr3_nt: TGTGCCAGCAGTGAAAAGGGACCCTGGGATGAGCAGTTCTTC; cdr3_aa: CASSEKGPWDEQFF
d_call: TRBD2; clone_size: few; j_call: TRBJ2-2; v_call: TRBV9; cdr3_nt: TGTGCCAGCAGCGTATTGGGACTAGCGGAAACCGGGGAGCTGTTTTTT; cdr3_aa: CASSVLGLAETGELFF
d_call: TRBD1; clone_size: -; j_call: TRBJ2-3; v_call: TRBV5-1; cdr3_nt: TGCGCCAGCAGCTACCGGGACAGAACAGATACGCAGTATTTT; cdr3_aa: CASSYRDRTDTQYF
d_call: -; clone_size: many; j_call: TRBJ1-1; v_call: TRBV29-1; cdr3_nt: TGCAGCGTTAAACTGTATGACACTGAAGCTTTCTTT; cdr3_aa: CSVKLYDTEAFF
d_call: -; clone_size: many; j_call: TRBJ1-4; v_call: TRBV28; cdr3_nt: TGTGCCAGCAGCCTGGGTGCAACTAATGAAAAACTGTTTTTT; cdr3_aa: CASSLGATNEKLFF
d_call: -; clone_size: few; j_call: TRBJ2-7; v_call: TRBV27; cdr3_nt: TGTGCCAGCAGTACCAACCGCGCCTACGAGCAGTACTTC; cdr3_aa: CASSTNRAYEQYF
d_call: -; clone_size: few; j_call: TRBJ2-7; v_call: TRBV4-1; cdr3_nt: TGCGCCAGCAGCCAAGGGGCAGAAATCGCCTACGAGCAGTACTTC; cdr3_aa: CASSQGAEIAYEQYF
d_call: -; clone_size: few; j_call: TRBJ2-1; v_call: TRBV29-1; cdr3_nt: TGCAGCGTTGATGGTAGGGGCTCCTACAATGAGCAGTTCTTC; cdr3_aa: CSVDGRGSYNEQFF
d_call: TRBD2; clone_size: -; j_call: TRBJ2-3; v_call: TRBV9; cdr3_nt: TGTGCCAGCAGCGCCGTCGGGACTAGCGGGGTCTTATATTCAGATACGCAGTATTTT; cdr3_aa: CASSAVGTSGVLYSDTQYF
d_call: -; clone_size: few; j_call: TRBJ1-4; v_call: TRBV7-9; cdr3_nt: TGTGCCAGCAGCCCAAAAGGCGAGGAAAAACTGTTTTTT; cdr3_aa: CASSPKGEEKLFF
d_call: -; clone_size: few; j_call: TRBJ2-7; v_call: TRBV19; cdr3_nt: TGTGCCAGTAGTATTGGAGAGTTCCCTTACGAGCAGTACTTC; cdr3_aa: CASSIGEFPYEQYF
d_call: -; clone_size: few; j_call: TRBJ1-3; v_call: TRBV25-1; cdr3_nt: TGTGCCAGCAACGGATACTCTGGAAACACCATATATTTT; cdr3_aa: CASNGYSGNTIYF
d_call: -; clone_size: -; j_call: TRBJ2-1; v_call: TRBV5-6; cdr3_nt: TGTGCCAGCAGCTTAGCGGATGACTACACTGAGCAGTTCTTC; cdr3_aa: CASSLADDYTEQFF
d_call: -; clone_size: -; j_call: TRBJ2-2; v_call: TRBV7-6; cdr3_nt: TGTGCCAGCAGCTTACGGGGGCCGAAGACCGGGGAGCTGTTTTTT; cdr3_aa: CASSLRGPKTGELFF
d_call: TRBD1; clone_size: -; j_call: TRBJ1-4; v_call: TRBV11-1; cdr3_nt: TGTGCCAGCAGCACTCAACTTGGGACAGGGGGGATGGATGAAAAACTGTTTTTT; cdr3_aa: CASSTQLGTGGMDEKLFF
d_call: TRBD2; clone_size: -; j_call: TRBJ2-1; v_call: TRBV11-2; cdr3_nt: TGTGCCAGCAGCCCTCGGGGTGGCGGGGGGGTACAGGGTGAGCAGTTCTTC; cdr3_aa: CASSPRGGGGVQGEQFF
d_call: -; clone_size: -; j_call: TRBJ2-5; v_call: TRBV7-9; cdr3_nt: TGTGCCAGCAGCGAAGCGGACAGACAAATTCAAGAGACCCAGTACTTC; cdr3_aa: CASSEADRQIQETQYF
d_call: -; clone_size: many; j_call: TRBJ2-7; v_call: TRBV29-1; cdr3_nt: TGCAGCGTTGTACGCGACTACGAGCAGTACTTC; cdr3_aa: CSVVRDYEQYF
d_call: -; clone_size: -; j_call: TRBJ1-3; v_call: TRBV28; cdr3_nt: TGTGCCAGCACCCACCGGGCCCCGTCGCCTGGAAACACCATATATTTT; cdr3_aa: CASTHRAPSPGNTIYF
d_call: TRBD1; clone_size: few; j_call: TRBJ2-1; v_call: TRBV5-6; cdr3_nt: TGTGCCAGCACCCCGGACAGGTACTTAAGTTTATACACTGAGCAGTTCTTC; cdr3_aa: CASTPDRYLSLYTEQFF
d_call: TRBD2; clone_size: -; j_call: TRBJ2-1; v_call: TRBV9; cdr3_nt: TGTGCCAGCAGCGATCCCGGACTAGCCGATGAGCAGTTCTTC; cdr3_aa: CASSDPGLADEQFF
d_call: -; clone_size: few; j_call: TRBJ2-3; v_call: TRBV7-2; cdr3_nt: TGTGCCAGCGCCCCTGTAGGGGGGGGCAATACGCAGTATTTT; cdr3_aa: CASAPVGGGNTQYF
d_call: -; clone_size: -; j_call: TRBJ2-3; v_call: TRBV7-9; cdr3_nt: TGTGCCAGCAGCCATGACAGTTCTAATACGCAGTATTTT; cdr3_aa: CASSHDSSNTQYF
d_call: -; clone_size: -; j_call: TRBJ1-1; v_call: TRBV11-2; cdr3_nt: TGTGCCAGCAGCCCGACGGGAGGGTTACGTACTGAAGCTTTCTTT; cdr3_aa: CASSPTGGLRTEAFF
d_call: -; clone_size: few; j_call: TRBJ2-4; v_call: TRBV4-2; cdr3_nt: TGTGCCAGCAGCCATTCTCCGCCGGGAACTCTAGCCAAAAACATTCAGTACTTC; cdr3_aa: CASSHSPPGTLAKNIQYF
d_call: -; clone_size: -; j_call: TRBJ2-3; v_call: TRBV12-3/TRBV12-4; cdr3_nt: TGTGCCATCCATTTGCTAGATACGCAGTATTTT; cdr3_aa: CAIHLLDTQYF
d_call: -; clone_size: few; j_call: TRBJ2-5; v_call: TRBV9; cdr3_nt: TGTGCCAGCAGCGGGGCGGGGGCCTTGCAAGAGACCCAGTACTTC; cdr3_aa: CASSGAGALQETQYF
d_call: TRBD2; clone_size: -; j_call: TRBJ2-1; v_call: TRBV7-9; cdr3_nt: TGTGCCAGCAGCCCCCACGCGGGGGGGCAGGACAATGAGCAGTTCTTC; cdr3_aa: CASSPHAGGQDNEQFF
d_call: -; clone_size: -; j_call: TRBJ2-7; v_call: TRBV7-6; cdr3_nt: TGTGCCAGCAGCTTGGGACCGCGCTCCTACGAGCAGTACTTC; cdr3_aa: CASSLGPRSYEQYF
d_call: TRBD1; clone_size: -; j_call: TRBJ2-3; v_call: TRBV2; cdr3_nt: TGTGCCAGCAGTGAAGCCGGGACAGGGTTAAGCACAGATACGCAGTATTTT; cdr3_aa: CASSEAGTGLSTDTQYF
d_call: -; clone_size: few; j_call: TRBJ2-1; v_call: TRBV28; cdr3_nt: TGTGCCAGCAGTTTACGCCAGAGCTCCTACAATGAGCAGTTCTTC; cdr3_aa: CASSLRQSSYNEQFF
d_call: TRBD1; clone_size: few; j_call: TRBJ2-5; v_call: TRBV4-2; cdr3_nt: TGTGCCAGCAGCCAAGAGACAGGGGGCGGCGAGACCCAGTACTTC; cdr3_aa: CASSQETGGGETQYF
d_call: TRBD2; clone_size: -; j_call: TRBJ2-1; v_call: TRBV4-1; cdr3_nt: TGCGCCAGCAGCCAAGGGTTTAGCGGGGGGCCCGGTGGGGGTGAGCAGTTCTTC; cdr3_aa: CASSQGFSGGPGGGEQFF